Reported below is one T cell receptor beta chain. Its antigen is unknown. The data belong to a study of cytomegalovirus exposure and HLA in healthy donors (dated by TCRdb to the late 2010s). Notes on the research overall: According to an earlier analysis of around 600 of the donors, 150 million to 200 million T cells yielded 117 million unique TCR beta sequences and about 300 Gb of sequence data. About 280 gigabases of sequencing data and approximately 85 million unique TCR sequences were included in an early release covering 550 to 650 HLA-typed donors. Of the approximately 400 genotyped donors, 65% to 90% fell in the genetic ancestry cluster associated with self-reported Caucasian donors. The study aimed to test whether signatures of past pathogen exposure could be identified by cataloging public T cell receptors. The T cell repertoires of some 700 subjects were profiled by immunosequencing and related to cytomegalovirus serostatus. Besides the first cohort of about 730 subjects, a separate validation cohort made up of 120 different subjects was used. To predict cytomegalovirus infection status, the study brought together high-throughput TCR immunosequencing, statistical association of individual TCRs with disease status, and machine learning. A later analysis re-analyzed previously published TCR beta repertoires from approximately 670 donors and added high-resolution HLA genotyping to study TCR occurrence patterns. In the later analysis, no new phenotypic data were used to find candidate immune exposures; instead, reliance was placed on TCR beta sequences and their occurrence across donors. To decide whether each TCR beta V gene segment behaved as functional or pseudogenic, an earlier analysis of some 580 of the donors relied on high-throughput TCR beta sequencing. Donor age, sex, ethnicity and CMV serostatus were collected together with the repertoire data. In a later genetic analysis, genome-wide SNP genotypes for about three fifths of the roughly 670 donors were used, and that subset was treated as a discovery cohort. All discovery cohort repertoires had been generated using a single sequencing platform. HLA typing included class I and class II loci at four-digit resolution. The number of typed donors differed by locus: roughly 629-640 for A, B, C, DRB1 and DQB1; 500 to 550 for DQA1; 606 for DPA1; and about 470 for DPB1. About five DR-DQ haplotypes were treated as single units for association and clustering because of strong linkage in the cohort. On average, roughly 250,000 unique TCR beta nucleotide sequences were sequenced per donor among about 400 genotyped donors of the cohort, with about 17% of those sequences being non-productive. What the study reported, not specific to this receptor: When HLA alleles, especially DR and DQ, strongly co-occurred, TCR associations were difficult to assign to individual alleles. The 87-base-pair reads could not distinguish some IMGT-functional V segments, including TRBV6-2 and TRBV6-3, so those segments were excluded. In a later analysis, several top co-occurrence clusters were reported to appear linked to parvovirus B19, influenza, CMV and Epstein-Barr virus. According to a later genetic analysis, donors in an Asian-associated ancestry cluster had fewer N-insertions in productive TCRs than the approximately 670-donor mean. A later analysis found that TCR association rates varied across HLA loci, with DRB1 alleles showing the most associated TCRs and HLA-C alleles the fewest. Most TCR sequences were seen in very few donors, while some public TCRs were found in many individuals. The earlier analysis of approximately 540 of the donors excluded roughly 16 rarely observed V segments, including chromosome 9 orphons, because counts were too low. According to a later analysis, most CMV-associated TCR beta chains appeared to be HLA-restricted, and the HLA associations seemed to be driven largely by CMV exposure. A later analysis associated about 18,000 TCR beta sequences with specific HLA alleles at a false discovery rate of 0.05. In a later analysis, HLA-associated TCR beta chains were found to be more clonally expanded and to have lower generation probabilities than equally common non-associated chains. The authors suggested that the approach could potentially be extended to other disease states and immunological phenotypes. Only TCR beta chains were sequenced in this cohort, and the absence of alpha or paired-chain data limited detectable features. Because some donors lacked HLA typing at each locus, the association tests relied only on the typed subset. An association between a missense DCLRE1C variant and V-gene and J-gene trimming of TCR beta chains was found in a later genetic analysis and replicated in an independent cohort. In both the original and validation cohorts, the classifier was reported to diagnose cytomegalovirus status with high specificity and sensitivity. A further reported finding was that TCR beta sequences accurately predicted the HLA-A and HLA-B alleles for most subjects in the first cohort. In an earlier analysis of 587 of the donors, most TCR beta V segments appeared in productive rearrangements about 87% or about 30% of the time, broadly matching IMGT annotations. The study listed 150 to 200 TCR beta chains as associated with cytomegalovirus. The presence/absence analyses assumed that sequencing depth was roughly uniform across donors, and that assumption may not be true. For the cohort, immune exposure information was limited to CMV serostatus. In vitro tests confirmed that a few of the cytomegalovirus-associated TCR beta chains recognize cytomegalovirus antigens. A cluster of highly shared sequence variants was judged likely to represent a technical artifact of the sequencing pipeline. Correlated functional status among segregating V segments might be attributable to linkage disequilibrium, but an unknown experimental factor could not be ruled out.

The cohort was made up of 666 healthy bone marrow donors. At the time of sampling, all cohort members were nominally healthy, though unrecorded immune exposures were likely present. The donor tested CMV seronegative and was one of the 352 seronegative cohort members. Each donor provided a peripheral blood sample, and peripheral blood mononuclear cells were used for TCR beta sequencing. The Qiagen DNeasy Blood Extraction Kit was used to extract genomic DNA from the blood cell samples. Library preparation used the immunoSEQ multiplex PCR assay. For the multiplex PCR, a mixture combining 60 forward primers for TCR Vbeta segments and 13 reverse primers for TCR Jbeta segments was used. A multiplex PCR assay on genomic DNA amplified the CDR3 region of rearranged TCR beta genes. The amplified TCR beta libraries were sequenced on the Illumina HiSeq System as 87-base-pair reads. The original methods were these. Across the roughly 640 repertoires, a later analysis counted tens of millions of unique TCR beta chains, around 11 million of which were shared by at least two donors. To remove PCR and sequencing errors, raw reads were error-corrected and collapsed into unique sequences using a nearest-neighbor algorithm that merged closely related sequences. V, D and J gene segments were assigned by aligning CDR3 sequences to IMGT reference sequences. For a sequence to be retained, a match of at least six nucleotides was required to both a V gene segment and a J gene segment. Rearrangements were classified as productive when the CDR3 lacked stop codons and remained in frame with V and J, and all other rearrangements were classified as non-productive. Following IMGT convention, CDR3 was defined as the stretch from the second conserved V-encoded cysteine to the conserved J-encoded phenylalanine. The earlier analysis of fewer than 700 of the donors excluded sequences that lacked an unambiguous match to a single V gene segment. An earlier analysis of under 750 of the donors called V segments functional above 56.7% productive rearrangements and segregating when the between-donor standard deviation exceeded 5%. A statistical classification framework was built to diagnose cytomegalovirus status from the catalog of TCR beta chain sequences. A later analysis assigned V and J genes by comparing TCR nucleotide sequences with IMGT/GENE-DB human TR gene sequences. The TCRdist pipeline was used in a later analysis to assign CDR3 sequences and most-parsimonious VDJ recombination scenarios. In a later analysis, each TCR beta chain was defined by its CDR3 amino acid sequence together with its V-gene family, and reads lacking a unique V-gene family were excluded. In a later analysis, around 600 highly shared, low-generation-probability nucleotide sequences were removed to address suspected cross-contamination and a sequencing artifact. A later analysis calculated a clonal expansion index for each public chain from normalized within-repertoire ranks of inferred template counts. A later analysis computed generation probabilities with a VDJ recombination model fitted to out-of-frame rearrangements, and checked the results against IGoR. A later analysis scored TCR-TCR, TCR-HLA and TCR-CMV co-occurrence with hypergeometric tests, applying a repertoire-size bias correction to TCR pairs. In a later analysis, false discovery rates were estimated by permuting HLA or CMV assignments 20 times. A later analysis grouped co-occurring TCRs with DBSCAN, adding TCRdist sequence similarity when clustering within HLA-allele-positive subsets. Repertoires with fewer than 30,000 or more than 120,000 public chains, plus five repertoires with anomalous nucleotide sharing, were excluded from co-occurrence clustering. Held by TCRdb, this immuneACCESS table contains in-frame sequences only and omits some clones. Under half of the omission traces to an unresolved V gene where checked; the cause of the rest is unknown. V and J calls and clone size follow that table, whereas D and trimming were derived from the DNA. The table kept for this sample lists about 42,000 clones. The top ten clones comprise approximately 1.5% of the sample.

The CDR3 runs 13 amino acids, cysteine and phenylalanine included. The only DNA kept is the CDR3, 39 bases in frame from the first base. The germline V gene encodes CDR1 SGHTA and CDR2 FQGNSA. V drops 0 bases and J drops 4 bases, leaving 7 bases in between. The TCR comes from a man aged 25 to 40 in good health and CMV-seronegative. The specimen was PBMCs. The V gene is TRBV7-2 and the J gene is TRBJ2-7; possibly the D gene is TRBD1, per 6 matching bases. The bases are TGTGCCAGCAGCTTAGCGAGGGGGTACGAGCAGTACTTC. It translates as CASSLARGYEQYF.